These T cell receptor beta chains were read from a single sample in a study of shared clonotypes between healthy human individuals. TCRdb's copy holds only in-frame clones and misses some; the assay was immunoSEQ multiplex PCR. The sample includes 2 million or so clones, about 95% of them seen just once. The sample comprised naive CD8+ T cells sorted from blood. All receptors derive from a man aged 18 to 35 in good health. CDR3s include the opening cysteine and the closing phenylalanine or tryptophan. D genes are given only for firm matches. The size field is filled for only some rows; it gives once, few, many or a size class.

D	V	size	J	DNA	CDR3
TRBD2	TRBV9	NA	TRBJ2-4	TGTGCCAGCAGCGTTGGACTAGCGGGAGCCAAAAACATTCAGTACTTC	CASSVGLAGAKNIQYF
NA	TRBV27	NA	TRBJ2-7	TGTGCCAGCAGTCCCAGTAGGGGTCGGATCTCCTACGAGCAGTACTTC	CASSPSRGRISYEQYF
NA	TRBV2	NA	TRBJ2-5	TGTGCCAGCAACGAGGACAGCCTGAACCAAGAGACCCAGTACTTC	CASNEDSLNQETQYF
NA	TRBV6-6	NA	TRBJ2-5	TGTGCCAGCAGTTACTACGAGCCGGTGGGGGAGACCCAGTACTTC	CASSYYEPVGETQYF
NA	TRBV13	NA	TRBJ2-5	TGTGCCAGCAGCTTACGACAGTCACAAGAGACCCAGTACTTC	CASSLRQSQETQYF
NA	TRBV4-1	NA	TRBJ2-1	TGCGCCAGCAGCCAAGTCTCAGAAGGGTACAATGAGCAGTTCTTC	CASSQVSEGYNEQFF
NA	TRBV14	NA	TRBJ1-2	TGTGCCAGCAGCCAAGATATTTCCCCAGGTCCGGGCGACTATGGCTACACCTTC	CASSQDISPGPGDYGYTF
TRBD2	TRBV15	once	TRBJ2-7	TGTGCCACCAGCAGACAACTAGCGGGAGATCCCCGACACAACGAGCAGTACTTC	CATSRQLAGDPRHNEQYF
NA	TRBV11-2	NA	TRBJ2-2	TGTGCCAGCAGCTTAGAACCCCAGCGGGTGAACACCGGGGAGCTGTTTTTT	CASSLEPQRVNTGELFF
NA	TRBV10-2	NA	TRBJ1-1	TGCGCCAGCAGCGGGGTCGACTGGAACACTGAAGCTTTCTTT	CASSGVDWNTEAFF
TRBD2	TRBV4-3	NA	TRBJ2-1	TGCGCCAGCAGCCAAGGGACTAGCGGGAGCTTCAATGAGCAGTTCTTC	CASSQGTSGSFNEQFF
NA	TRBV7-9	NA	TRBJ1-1	TGTGCCAGCAGCTTAGATCACCAACTGAACACTGAAGCTTTCTTT	CASSLDHQLNTEAFF
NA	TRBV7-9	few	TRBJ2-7	TGTGCCAGCAGCTTAGCGGGAGGAGTCTACGAGCAGTACTTC	CASSLAGGVYEQYF
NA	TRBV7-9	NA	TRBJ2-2	TGTGCCAGCAGCTTAGTCCCCGGGGCTACTACGAACACCGGGGAGCTGTTTTTT	CASSLVPGATTNTGELFF